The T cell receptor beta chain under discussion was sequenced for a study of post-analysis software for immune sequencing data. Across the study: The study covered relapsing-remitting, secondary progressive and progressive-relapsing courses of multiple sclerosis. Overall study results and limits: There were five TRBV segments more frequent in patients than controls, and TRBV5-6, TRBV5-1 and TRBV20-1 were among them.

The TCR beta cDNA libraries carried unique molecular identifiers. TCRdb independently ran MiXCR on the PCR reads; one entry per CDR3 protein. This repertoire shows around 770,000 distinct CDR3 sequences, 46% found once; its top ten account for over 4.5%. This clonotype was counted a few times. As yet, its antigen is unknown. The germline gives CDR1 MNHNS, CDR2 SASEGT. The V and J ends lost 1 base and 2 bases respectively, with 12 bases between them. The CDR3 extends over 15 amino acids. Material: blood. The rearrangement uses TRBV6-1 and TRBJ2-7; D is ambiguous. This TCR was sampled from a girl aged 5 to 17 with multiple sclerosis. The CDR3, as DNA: TGTGCCAGCAGTGAAGAAGGTCAGGAAACCTACGAGCAGTACTTC. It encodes CASSEEGQETYEQYF.